These 23 T cell receptor beta chains were sequenced from one sample in a study of Graves' ophthalmopathy and Graves' hyperthyroidism. Amplified material comprised TCR beta CDR3 regions derived from RNA transcripts. Scientists carried out first-round RT-PCR using HTBI primers and then a second-round multiplex PCR. TCRdb fed the multiplex PCR reads into MiXCR, producing one record per CDR3 protein. In the table there are about 400,000 distinct CDR3 sequences, approximately 15% of which are singletons. The specimen sequenced was peripheral blood. The receptors originated from a young woman with stable Graves' hyperthyroidism.

Comment on this clonotype: One base away lies a much larger clone, so this may be a sequencing read error. V gene TRBV5-1 combines with J gene TRBJ1-1; no definite D call. The CDR3 loop spans 14 amino acids. From germline, CDR1 is SGHRS and CDR2 YFSETQ. The CDR3 loop reads CSSSPGKLNTEAFF. CDR3 sequence (DNA): TGCTCCAGCAGCCCGGGGAAGTTGAACACTGAAGCTTTCTTT. The full variable domain, its missing parts supplied by reference TRBV5-1 and TRBJ1-1, is KAGVTQTPRYLIKTRGQQVTLSCSPISGHRSVSWYQQTPGQGLQFLFEYFSETQRNKGNFPGRFSGRQFSNSRSEMNVSTLELGDSALYLCSSSPGKLNTEAFFGQGTRLTVV.

This clonotype was counted many times. This chain joins TRBV6-2 or TRBV6-3 and TRBJ1-1; D perhaps matches TRBD1 (6 bases). There are 16 residues in the CDR3. V dropped 6 bases and J dropped 5 bases, with 22 bases sitting between them. Per germline, CDR1 MNHEY and CDR2 SVGEGT. The CDR3 sequence is CASSKNIGGQKTEAFF. The CDR3 nucleotides read TGTGCCAGCAGCAAAAATATAGGGGGGCAGAAAACTGAAGCTTTCTTT.

The rearrangement joins TRBV20-1 to TRBJ2-5; 7 nucleotides line up with TRBD1. Germline V CDR1 and CDR2: DFQATT, SNEGSKA (reference sequence). This CDR3 is 17 amino acids long. V lost 0 bases to trimming and J lost 3 bases; unmatched junction nucleotides: 13. The DNA of the CDR3 is TGCAGTGCTAGAGATTGGGGGAAGGGACAGACTAAAGAGACCCAGTACTTC. Protein sequence: CSARDWGKGQTKETQYF.

This clonotype has a count of ten or more. The rearrangement joins TRBV19 to TRBJ1-1; a possible D gene is TRBD1 (5 bases). The germline V and J ends were trimmed by 5 bases and 4 bases, with 11 bases remaining between them. Germline CDR1 and CDR2: LNHDA and SQIVND (reference sequence). The CDR3 runs 13 residues. The CDR3 protein is CASSGGRGTEAFF. DNA of the CDR3: TGTGCCAGTAGTGGGGGTAGGGGCACTGAAGCTTTCTTT.

This clonotype has at least ten counts. The V and J genes are TRBV19 and TRBJ1-1, with no clear D. Germline lookup yields CDR1 LNHDA and CDR2 SQIVND (reference sequence). This CDR3 region has 15 residues. Between the trimmed V and J ends, which lost 1 base and 1 base, there was a span of 10 bases. CDR3 sequence: CASSIVPDGNTEAFF. For the CDR3, the DNA is TGTGCCAGTAGTATAGTTCCCGACGGGAACACTGAAGCTTTCTTT. Using reference TRBV19 and TRBJ1-1 for the parts outside the CDR3, the full variable domain is DGGITQSPKYLFRKEGQNVTLSCEQNLNHDAMYWYRQDPGQGLRLIYYSQIVNDFQKGDIAEGYSVSREKKESFPLTVTSAQKNPTAFYLCASSIVPDGNTEAFFGQGTRLTVV.

This clonotype showed up many times. This chain's CDR3 is CASSSDVAYEQYF. CDR3 DNA: TGTGCCAGCAGTTCGGACGTAGCCTACGAGCAGTACTTC. This chain joins TRBV5-6 and TRBJ2-7; no firm D call. This CDR3 has 13 residues. With 5 bases removed from V and 2 bases from J, the gap between germline ends came to 11 bases. The germline V gene has CDR1 SGHDT and CDR2 YYEEEE.

V gene TRBV5-4 combines with J gene TRBJ2-7; D perhaps matches TRBD1 (5 bases). Germline CDR1 reads SGHNT; CDR2 reads YYREEE (reference sequence). V lost 0 bases to trimming and J lost 5 bases, with 15 bases between them. This CDR3 is built from 15 residues. The CDR3 loop is CASSLGVDRGHEQYF. Written as DNA, the CDR3 is TGTGCCAGCAGCTTGGGGGTAGATAGGGGCCACGAGCAGTACTTC.

The sample holds many counts of this clonotype. The chain employs TRBV6-2 or TRBV6-3 and TRBJ1-5; no firm D call. This CDR3 is 15 amino acids long. CDR1 MNHEY and CDR2 SVGEGT come from the germline V gene. Trimming pared 2 bases from V and 0 bases from J, leaving 8 bases between. CDR3 residues: CASSYEMGSNQPQHF. As DNA, the CDR3 is TGTGCCAGCAGTTACGAGATGGGTAGCAATCAGCCCCAGCATTTT.

V usage is TRBV5-6 and J usage is TRBJ1-2; possibly TRBD1 for D (5 bases). The CDR3 is 14 amino acids. Germline V CDR1 and CDR2: SGHDT, YYEEEE. Trimming stripped 0 bases from V and 4 bases from J, with 10 bases between. The CDR3 loop is CASSLDEGLYGYTF. Here the CDR3 DNA reads TGTGCCAGCAGCTTGGATGAGGGGCTCTATGGCTACACCTTC.

This clonotype has at least ten counts. V and J are TRBV12-5 and TRBJ1-1; the D is unclear. The CDR3 has 13 amino acids. V was pared by 3 bases and J by 1 base, with 6 bases between. CDR1 is LGHNT, CDR2 FRNRAP, per germline. The CDR3 region is CASGLNRNTEAFF. CDR3 DNA sequence: TGTGCTAGTGGTTTAAACAGGAACACTGAAGCTTTCTTT.

The V gene is TRBV6-5, the J gene TRBJ1-1, with D possibly matching TRBD1 (5 bases). Germline loops: CDR1 MNHEY, CDR2 SVGAGI. This CDR3 comprises 14 residues. V lost 2 bases to trimming and J lost 1 base, with 8 bases between them. CDR3 region: CASSYPTGNTEAFF. For the CDR3, the DNA is TGTGCCAGCAGTTACCCTACAGGGAACACTGAAGCTTTCTTT.

Many counts were recorded for this clonotype. The V and J genes are TRBV7-2 and TRBJ2-5, with TRBD2 matching over 9 bases. Per the germline V gene, CDR1 is SGHTA and CDR2 is FQGNSA. CDR3 length equals 15 residues. The V and J ends lost 5 bases and 8 bases, in that order; junction bases with no gene match: 12. The CDR3 loop is CASSPLEPSGDTQYF. The CDR3 DNA reads TGTGCCAGCAGCCCTCTAGAACCTAGCGGGGACACCCAGTACTTC.

The V call is TRBV29-1, the J call TRBJ2-7, with D tentatively TRBD2 (6 bases). This CDR3 contains 13 residues. Germline V gene sequence: CDR1 SQVTM, CDR2 ANQGSEA. The V and J ends lost 5 bases and 4 bases respectively, with 15 bases between them. CDR3 region: CSVTGLGGYEQYF. The DNA of the CDR3 is TGCAGCGTTACGGGTCTTGGAGGGTACGAGCAGTACTTC.

In the case of this clonotype: With a much larger clone just one base away, this may be a read error. The conserved phenylalanine or tryptophan is not found at the CDR3 terminus, so this likely reflects a read error. This chain links TRBV20-1 with TRBJ1-2, with TRBD1 as a possible D gene (5 bases). Germline-derived CDR1 and CDR2 are DFQATT and SNEGSKA (reference sequence). Deletions cut 2 bases from V and 4 bases from J, with 14 bases between. This CDR3 has 14 amino acids. CDR3 DNA: TGCAGTGCTAGAAATGCAGGGTCGGTCTATGGCTACACCTAC. Its protein is CSARNAGSVYGYTY.

Ten or more counts support this clonotype. V gene TRBV6-1 combines with J gene TRBJ1-1; D is unresolved. Germline V CDR1 and CDR2: MNHNS, SASEGT. V shed 4 bases and J shed 3 bases, with 9 bases lying between them. The CDR3 totals 13 residues. The CDR3 region has the DNA TGTGCCAGCAGTGTAGGGCCGGACACTGAAGCTTTCTTT. Translation gives CASSVGPDTEAFF.

The chain joins TRBV19 to TRBJ2-2, with 7 bases lining up with TRBD2. This CDR3 has 16 residues. J lost 5 bases, V lost 9 bases, and 15 bases had no gene match. Germline-derived CDR1 and CDR2 are LNHDA and SQIVND (reference sequence). The CDR3 loop is CASRVGGTGSTGELFF. In DNA, the CDR3 is TGTGCCAGCCGAGTCGGGGGGACTGGGAGTACCGGGGAGCTGTTTTTT.

This clonotype was found many times. The chain employs TRBV28 and TRBJ1-5; TRBD1 matches 7 bases. Trimming cost V 10 bases and J 9 bases; bases outside gene matches: 12. The CDR3 totals 13 residues. Per germline, CDR1 MDHEN and CDR2 SYDVKM. The CDR3 spells CATTEQGRRPQHF. DNA for the CDR3: TGTGCCACCACGGAACAGGGGAGGAGGCCCCAGCATTTT. Full variable domain (missing parts from reference TRBV28 and TRBJ1-5): DVKVTQSSRYLVKRTGEKVFLECVQDMDHENMFWYRQDPGLGLRLIYFSYDVKMKEKGDIPEGYSVSREKKERFSLILESASTNQTSMYLCATTEQGRRPQHFGDGTRLSIL.

This clonotype occurred many times. V usage is TRBV6-1 and J usage is TRBJ1-5; tentative D call: TRBD1 (6 bases). This CDR3 is built from 13 residues. V was cut by 7 bases and J by 1 base, with 8 bases left in between. From germline, CDR1 is MNHNS and CDR2 SASEGT. CDR3 region: CASTQGSNQPQHF. CDR3 DNA sequence: TGTGCCAGCACTCAGGGGAGCAATCAGCCCCAGCATTTT.

At least ten counts were recorded for this clonotype. This chain uses TRBV6-1 with TRBJ1-5; D not certain. Germline lookup yields CDR1 MNHNS and CDR2 SASEGT. CDR3 size: 15 residues. V was clipped by 6 bases and J by 7 bases, with 19 bases between them. The CDR3 DNA is TGTGCCAGCAGCAAAGCGGTGAAAGCAACACAGCCCCAGCATTTT. Translating gives CASSKAVKATQPQHF.

The V and J genes are TRBV7-2 and TRBJ2-7, with 9 nucleotides matching TRBD1. CDR3 length: 14 amino acids. Germline CDR1 is SGHTA and CDR2 is FQGNSA. Trimming cost V 5 bases and J 9 bases; bases outside gene matches: 11. The CDR3 DNA sequence: TGTGCCAGCAGCGCACCGGGACAGGGCCACGGGCAGTACTTC. Protein product: CASSAPGQGHGQYF.

Regarding this clonotype: A single base separates this from a much larger clone, so it may be a read error. The CDR3 does not close with the conserved phenylalanine or tryptophan, likely indicating a read error. The chain uses TRBV2 and TRBJ2-7, with TRBD1 as a possible D gene (6 bases). V was clipped by 9 bases and J by 6 bases, with 24 bases between them. The germline V gene encodes CDR1 SNHLY and CDR2 FYNNEI. The CDR3 is made up of 15 amino acids. CDR3: CASWKGVSPLREQYL. In DNA form, the CDR3 reads TGTGCCAGTTGGAAGGGGGTGTCTCCACTACGCGAGCAGTACTTA.

The rearrangement links TRBV11-2 to TRBJ1-5, with 7 bases aligning to TRBD1. Germline V CDR1 and CDR2: SGHAT, FQNNGV. This CDR3 comprises 18 residues. The V and J ends lost 0 bases and 3 bases, in that order; junction bases with no gene match: 11. The CDR3 nucleotides are TGTGCCAGCAGCTTAGATCGCTTAGCAGGGGGATACAATCAGCCCCAGCATTTT. This sequence encodes CASSLDRLAGGYNQPQHF.

This clonotype was observed once. A much larger clone differs by one base, so this may be a read error. The CDR3 nucleotides are TGTGCCAGCAGCCCCAGGGGGCGTGAATCTTTCTTT. This sequence encodes CASSPRGRESFF. The chain uses TRBV6-1 and TRBJ1-1; 8 bases match TRBD1. In germline, CDR1 is MNHNS, CDR2 SASEGT. The CDR3 runs 12 residues.